These 26 T cell receptor beta chains were all obtained from the same sample, sequenced in a study of T cells in Graves' hyperthyroidism and ophthalmopathy. What was amplified from RNA transcripts were TCR beta CDR3 regions. HTBI primers were used for first-round RT-PCR of the TCR CDR3. TCRdb ran MiXCR on the multiplex PCR reads and lists one entry per CDR3 protein. The repertoire has about 840,000 distinct CDR3 sequences, more than 30% of them found once; the top ten carry 7% to 10%. Sequencing was performed on blood. Receptor source: a young man with Graves' hyperthyroidism.

This clonotype appeared many times. The V gene is TRBV4-2, the J gene TRBJ1-5; D is undetermined. This CDR3 contains 15 residues. V lost 0 bases, J lost 3 bases, and 9 bases lay in between. The V gene's germline CDR1 is LGHNA and CDR2 YNFKEQ. The CDR3: CASSQDGLVNQPQHF. The CDR3 coding sequence is TGTGCCAGCAGCCAAGATGGCCTGGTCAATCAGCCCCAGCATTTT.

This clonotype showed up just a few times. The chain links TRBV9 to TRBJ1-5; D perhaps matches TRBD1 (5 bases). CDR1 is SGDLS, CDR2 YYNGEE, per germline. The V gene lost 4 bases and the J gene lost 0 bases, with 14 bases spanning the gap. There are 16 residues in the CDR3. The CDR3 protein is CASSPGEGFSNQPQHF. Here the CDR3 DNA reads TGTGCCAGCAGCCCCGGGGAGGGGTTTAGCAATCAGCCCCAGCATTTT. Using reference TRBV9 and TRBJ1-5 for the parts outside the CDR3, the full variable domain is DSGVTQTPKHLITATGQRVTLRCSPRSGDLSVYWYQQSLDQGLQFLIQYYNGEERAKGNILERFSAQQFPDLHSELNLSSLELGDSALYFCASSPGEGFSNQPQHFGDGTRLSIL.

V is TRBV11-1 and J is TRBJ1-5; the D gene is possibly TRBD1 (5 bases). CDR1 and CDR2 from the germline V gene are SGHAT and FQDESV (reference sequence). Trimming removed 8 bases at V and 2 bases at J, with 10 bases between. The CDR3 sequence is 13 residues long. CDR3 nucleotides: TGTGCCAGCCAAGGGGACGGCAATCAGCCCCAGCATTTT. Translated, it gives CASQGDGNQPQHF.

This chain links TRBV6-5 with TRBJ1-1; the D gene is possibly TRBD1 (6 bases). The length of the CDR3 is 17 residues. Trimming took off 4 bases at V and 10 bases at J, with 28 bases between the two ends. Germline CDR1 MNHEY, CDR2 SVGAGI. CDR3 bases: TGTGCCAGCAGTTCCCCCCCACGGGGGCGCTTTGAGTCGCCAGCTTTCTTT. As protein: CASSSPPRGRFESPAFF.

As for this clonotype: No conserved phenylalanine or tryptophan is present at the end of the CDR3, so a read error is the likely explanation. The chain has TRBV25-1 and TRBJ2-7, with 9 bases fitting TRBD1. Germline loops: CDR1 MGHDK, CDR2 SYGVNS. Unmatched junction bases numbered 4, after V lost 6 bases and J lost 1 base. The CDR3 totals 14 residues. The CDR3 DNA reads TGTGCCAGCAGCTACGGACAGGGGTCCTACGAGCAGTACCTC. Amino acid sequence: CASSYGQGSYEQYL.

This clonotype has a count of ten or more. V gene TRBV7-9 combines with J gene TRBJ2-2; D is ambiguous. Per the germline V gene, CDR1 is SEHNR and CDR2 is FQNEAQ (reference sequence). This CDR3 region has 15 residues. With 1 base removed from V and 0 bases from J, the gap between germline ends came to 6 bases. CDR3 DNA: TGTGCCAGCAGCTTAGGGCCGACGAACACCGGGGAGCTGTTTTTT. Its protein is CASSLGPTNTGELFF.

About this clonotype: One base away lies a much larger clone, so this may be a sequencing read error. J is TRBJ2-5 and V is TRBV29-1; 8 bases match TRBD1. The CDR3 is 12 residues long. The germline gives CDR1 SQVTM, CDR2 ANQGSEA. The CDR3 protein is CCVAGQGKTQYF. The CDR3 region has the DNA TGCTGCGTTGCCGGACAGGGAAAGACCCAGTACTTC.

The rearrangement uses TRBV20-1 and TRBJ1-1; 9 bases are shared with TRBD1. This CDR3 contains 15 residues. Germline lookup yields CDR1 DFQATT and CDR2 SNEGSKA (reference sequence). With 3 bases clipped from V and 5 bases from J, the junction kept 10 bases outside the gene matches. This chain's CDR3 is CSARPPGTGKTEAFF. CDR3 DNA sequence: TGCAGTGCTAGGCCTCCCGGGACAGGGAAGACTGAAGCTTTCTTT.

The chain carries TRBV10-3 and TRBJ1-2; TRBD1 matches 8 bases. The V gene's germline CDR1 is ENHRY and CDR2 SYGVKD. The ends lost 2 bases at V and 4 bases at J; junction bases unmatched: 3. The CDR3 runs 14 residues. CDR3 in amino acids: CAISEQDRAYGYTF. CDR3 bases: TGTGCCATCAGTGAGCAGGACAGGGCCTATGGCTACACCTTC.

CDR3 in amino acids: CASSLNLGVTGEQYF. CDR3 coding DNA: TGCGCCAGCAGCTTGAATCTAGGGGTAACCGGCGAGCAGTACTTC. The V and J genes are TRBV5-1 and TRBJ2-7; weak D call: TRBD1 (5 bases). Germline assignment: CDR1 SGHRS and CDR2 YFSETQ. The V and J ends lost 1 base and 6 bases respectively, with 17 bases between them. CDR3 size: 15 residues.

This clonotype was detected a few times. J is TRBJ2-1 and V is TRBV29-1, with D unclear. The CDR3 is made up of 10 amino acids. Per the germline V gene, CDR1 is SQVTM and CDR2 is ANQGSEA. Trimming took off 4 bases at V and 8 bases at J, with 6 bases between the two ends. The CDR3 loop reads CSVGSYEQFF. CDR3 nucleotide sequence: TGCAGCGTTGGGAGTTATGAGCAGTTCTTC.

This clonotype was detected ten times or more. The V and J genes are TRBV7-9 and TRBJ1-2, with a tentative D call TRBD1 (5 bases). Germline assignment: CDR1 SEHNR and CDR2 FQNEAQ (reference sequence). This CDR3 has 13 residues. Trimming left V 3 bases short and J 6 bases short, with 11 bases between. The CDR3 here is CASSFKGEDGYTF. The CDR3 DNA is TGTGCCAGCAGCTTTAAAGGGGAAGATGGCTACACCTTC.

The chain couples TRBV6-5 to TRBJ2-5; TRBD1 aligns across 7 bases. V trimming: 6 bases; J trimming: 2 bases; junction bases outside the gene matches: 6. Germline V lookup: CDR1 MNHEY, CDR2 SVGAGI. CDR3 length: 14 residues. As DNA, the CDR3 is TGTGCCAGCAGGAAGGGGGCCCGACAAGAGACCCAGTACTTC. Translation: CASRKGARQETQYF.

This clonotype showed up just a few times. Here the CDR3 DNA reads TGCAGTGCTAACCGGGGACTAGCCCAAGAGACCCAGTACTTC. Translated, it gives CSANRGLAQETQYF. V and J are TRBV20-1 and TRBJ2-5; 9 bases match TRBD2. With V trimmed by 4 bases and J by 1 base, 4 bases remained unmatched. The CDR3 consists of 14 residues. Per germline, CDR1 DFQATT and CDR2 SNEGSKA (reference sequence).

The chain combines TRBV28 with TRBJ1-6; D remains ambiguous. Germline CDR1 MDHEN, CDR2 SYDVKM. The CDR3 covers 16 residues. V was shortened by 2 bases and J by 4 bases, with 12 bases between the two germline ends. The CDR3 region has the DNA TGTGCCAGCAGTTTACGAAGGACTAATTATAATTCACCCCTCCACTTT. It codes for CASSLRRTNYNSPLHF.

J is TRBJ1-2 and V is TRBV12-5; 9 bases are shared with TRBD1. CDR1 and CDR2 (germline): LGHNT, FRNRAP. The CDR3 spans 16 residues. Unmatched junction bases numbered 7, after V lost 1 base and J lost 4 bases. The CDR3 coding sequence is TGTGCTAGTGGTTTGGATATCGGGACAGGGTTCTATGGCTACACCTTC. Residues: CASGLDIGTGFYGYTF.

The V call is TRBV7-9, the J call TRBJ2-3; 7 bases are shared with TRBD2. This CDR3 is 13 amino acids long. CDR1 SEHNR and CDR2 FQNEAQ come from the germline V gene (reference sequence). J was trimmed by 0 bases and V by 11 bases; bases with no gene match: 5. CDR3 sequence: CASQRGSTDTQYF. The CDR3 DNA reads as TGTGCCTCCCAGCGGGGTAGCACAGATACGCAGTATTTT.

This sequence joins TRBV20-1 and TRBJ2-7; the match to TRBD2 covers 7 bases. This CDR3 region has 13 residues. The V and J ends lost 5 bases and 5 bases, in that order; junction bases with no gene match: 9. CDR1 is DFQATT, CDR2 SNEGSKA, per germline (reference sequence). The DNA for the CDR3 is TGCAGTGCTGGGGGGGGGAGGAAGGACGAGCAGTACTTC. It encodes CSAGGGRKDEQYF.

This chain connects TRBV19 to TRBJ2-6, with 9 positions matching TRBD1. The CDR3 runs to 18 residues. Germline trimming cut 3 bases from V and 8 bases from J; bases unmatched to any gene: 14. CDR1 is LNHDA, CDR2 SQIVND, per germline (reference sequence). CDR3 sequence reads: CASSIWTGADGPTNVLTF. The CDR3 nucleotides are TGTGCCAGTAGTATCTGGACAGGGGCGGACGGACCTACCAACGTCCTGACTTTC.

This chain connects TRBV7-8 to TRBJ1-1; D is possibly TRBD1 (6 bases). The V and J ends lost 1 base and 0 bases respectively, with 12 bases between them. CDR1 is SGHVS, CDR2 FQNEAQ, per germline. The CDR3 contains 16 residues. The CDR3 loop reads CASSLEVGTMNTEAFF. The CDR3 DNA follows: TGTGCCAGCAGCTTAGAGGTTGGGACAATGAACACTGAAGCTTTCTTT.

J is TRBJ1-1 and V is TRBV19, with D possibly matching TRBD1 (5 bases). Germline V gene data show CDR1 as LNHDA and CDR2 as SQIVND (reference sequence). The V and J ends lost 3 bases and 1 base respectively, with 18 bases between them. This CDR3 spans 17 amino acids. CDR3: CASSIVRDSEWNTEAFF. As DNA, the CDR3 is TGTGCCAGTAGTATCGTTCGCGACAGCGAGTGGAACACTGAAGCTTTCTTT.

A few counts support this clonotype. The chain combines TRBV19 with TRBJ1-5; 10 bases agree with TRBD1. The CDR3 length is 17 residues. V was pared by 3 bases and J by 0 bases, with 5 bases of the junction left unmatched. The germline gives CDR1 LNHDA, CDR2 SQIVND (reference sequence). The CDR3 nucleotides are TGTGCCAGTAGTATGGGGACAGGGGTATATAGCAATCAGCCCCAGCATTTT. It yields the protein CASSMGTGVYSNQPQHF.

This clonotype was seen at least ten times. This sequence joins TRBV29-1 and TRBJ2-7, with 11 nucleotides matching TRBD1. Trimming cost V 3 bases and J 7 bases; bases outside gene matches: 8. Per germline, CDR1 SQVTM and CDR2 ANQGSEA. The CDR3 loop spans 14 amino acids. As DNA, the CDR3 is TGCAGCGTTGAGGACCGGGACAGGGGGTTAGAGCAGTACTTC. It is translated as CSVEDRDRGLEQYF.

To note about this clonotype: A read error is possible here, since a much larger clone lies one base away. The chain uses TRBV7-3 and TRBJ1-1, with a possible D match to TRBD1 (5 bases). CDR1 SGHTA and CDR2 FQGTGA come from the germline V gene. This CDR3 spans 17 amino acids. The CDR3 nucleotides are TGTGCCACCCTCCGGGGGGAGGGAAGGATGGGTCGCACTGAAGCTTTGTTT. The encoded protein is CATLRGEGRMGRTEALF.

Comments on this clonotype: With a much larger clone just one base away, this may be a read error. The V gene is TRBV15, the J gene TRBJ1-4, with a tentative D call TRBD1 (6 bases). This CDR3 region has 15 residues. Trimming pared 2 bases from V and 8 bases from J, leaving 15 bases between. The germline V gene has CDR1 LNHNV and CDR2 YYDKDF (reference sequence). The chain's CDR3 is CATSRKGDGNEKLFF. The CDR3 DNA reads as TGTGCCACCAGCAGAAAGGGGGACGGCAACGAAAAACTGTTTTTT.

Ten or more counts support this clonotype. V is TRBV2 and J is TRBJ1-5; D is undetermined. From germline, CDR1 is SNHLY and CDR2 FYNNEI. This CDR3 is 14 amino acids long. V was trimmed by 5 bases and J by 1 base, leaving 9 bases between them. The CDR3 reads CASSPLESNQPQHF. The CDR3, as DNA: TGTGCCAGCAGTCCCCTAGAGAGCAATCAGCCCCAGCATTTT.